This T cell receptor (beta chain) was sequenced for a study of blood T cell repertoires in COVID-19. In the study overall: The United States, Italy and Spain provided the acute and convalescent COVID-19 samples.

The V end lost 0 bases, the J end lost 4 bases, and 12 bases lay between the germline ends. The germline V gene encodes CDR1 SGHDN and CDR2 FVKESK. The CDR3 totals 15 residues. Participants had their cohort set by participant-reported clinical history. Data came from immunoSEQ multiplex PCR; TCRdb stores just in-frame clones and leaves some out. The table records about 290,000 clones, around 90% of them present only once. The chain carries TRBV14 and TRBJ1-1; D unclear. The sequenced sample consisted of PBMCs or T cells enriched from blood (not recorded which). The sequence was obtained from a middle-aged woman who had recovered from COVID-19. The CDR3 DNA is TGTGCCAGCAGCCAAGATCTGGTGCTAGGCACTGAAGCTTTCTTT. Protein sequence: CASSQDLVLGTEAFF.